This T cell receptor beta chain was captured in a study of blood T cell repertoires in COVID-19. For the study at large: COVID-19 samples, acute and convalescent, were from the United States, Italy and Spain. The analysed material was cDNA or gDNA that came from T cells, B-cell-depleted T cells, or PBMCs.

Germline trimming cut 0 bases from V and 4 bases from J; bases unmatched to any gene: 1. The CDR3 runs 15 residues. Germline CDR1 reads ENHRY; CDR2 reads SYGVKD. Original analysis: Counts of nucleated cells, estimated from reference gene primer amplification, were obtained. The data were produced by immunoSEQ multiplex PCR, yet TCRdb's version contains in-frame clones alone and is incomplete. The V and J calls and clone size come from that table; D and trimming were worked out from the DNA. The sample has more than 250,000 clones, about four fifths seen once; the top ten hold about 1.2%. Sequenced: peripheral blood. The V and J genes are TRBV10-3 and TRBJ2-1; 9 bases agree with TRBD2. The clonotype was recovered from a woman in her forties or fifties with acute or convalescent COVID-19. Here the CDR3 DNA reads TGTGCCATCAGTGAGTCTGCGGGAGGGTACAATGAGCAGTTCTTC. Translating gives CAISESAGGYNEQFF.